This passage covers 20 T cell receptor beta chains from one sample sequenced in a study of immune evolution from preneoplasia to lung adenocarcinoma. The method was immunoSEQ multiplex PCR; TCRdb's version includes in-frame clones alone and lacks a portion of them. The table has about 8,200 clones, 80% seen once. The sequencing sample was made of FFPE adjacent normal lung tissue. Every receptor here comes from a person aged 70 to 85 with lung adenocarcinoma.

The J gene is TRBJ2-7, the V gene TRBV10-3, with D perhaps matching TRBD1 (6 bases). Germline V CDR1 and CDR2: ENHRY, SYGVKD. The CDR3 runs to 12 residues. Trimming pared 11 bases from V and 2 bases from J, leaving 13 bases between. The CDR3 DNA sequence: TGTGCCGTACGGGACAAGGCCTACGAGCAGTACTTC. This gives the protein CAVRDKAYEQYF.

The chain recombines TRBV7-9 with TRBJ1-1; the match to TRBD1 covers 7 bases. This CDR3 has 14 amino acids. With V trimmed by 5 bases and J by 7 bases, 10 bases remained unmatched. In germline, CDR1 is SEHNR, CDR2 FQNEAQ (reference sequence). For the CDR3, the DNA is TGTGCCAGCAGCAGATCGGGGACAGCAGTTGAAGCTTTCTTT. Its translation is CASSRSGTAVEAFF. Combining the CDR3 with reference TRBV7-9 and TRBJ1-1 gives the whole variable domain DTGVSQNPRHKITKRGQNVTFRCDPISEHNRLYWYRQTLGQGPEFLTYFQNEAQLEKSRLLSDRFSAERPKGSFSTLEIQRTEQGDSAMYLCASSRSGTAVEAFFGQGTRLTVV.

This clone was detected once. CDR3 loop: CASTRDTYGYTF. The CDR3 DNA reads as TGTGCCTCCACCCGGGACACGTATGGCTACACCTTC. The V and J genes are TRBV30 and TRBJ1-2; possibly TRBD1 for D (6 bases). Germline V gene sequence: CDR1 GTSNPN, CDR2 SVGIG (reference sequence). The CDR3 covers 12 residues. The V and J ends lost 7 bases and 5 bases respectively, with 14 bases between them.

This clone was counted between two and nine times. The V gene is TRBV19, the J gene TRBJ2-3; D not certain. CDR1 is LNHDA and CDR2 is SQIVND in the germline V gene (reference sequence). Trimming left V 4 bases short and J 2 bases short, with 1 base between. This CDR3 contains 11 residues. In DNA, the CDR3 is TGTGCCAGTAGTAACACAGATACGCAGTATTTT. Translation gives CASSNTDTQYF.

The chain employs TRBV6-1 and TRBJ2-3; 13 bases line up with TRBD2. This CDR3 region has 15 residues. V was clipped by 6 bases and J by 2 bases; unmatched bases: 2. Germline V CDR1 and CDR2: MNHNS, SASEGT. CDR3 bases: TGTGCCAGCAGACTAGCGGGAGGGCCCACAGATACGCAGTATTTT. Its translation: CASRLAGGPTDTQYF.

The chain joins TRBV18 to TRBJ2-7; TRBD1 aligns across 7 bases. V trimming: 2 bases; J trimming: 5 bases; junction bases outside the gene matches: 3. Germline CDR1 is KGHSH and CDR2 is LQKENI. The CDR3 is made up of 13 amino acids. The DNA of the CDR3 is TGTGCCAGCTCACCAAGGACAGGAGACGAGCAGTACTTC. Amino acid sequence: CASSPRTGDEQYF.

This clone showed up just a few times. The chain recombines TRBV25-1 with TRBJ2-1, with 8 bases that match TRBD2. The CDR3 runs to 16 residues. After removal of 6 bases from V and 7 bases from J, the junction contained 14 bases not matched to a gene. Germline lookup yields CDR1 MGHDK and CDR2 SYGVNS. The CDR3 coding sequence is TGTGCCAGCAGCCCTCCGGGGGGGTTTGGTGGGAATGAGCAGTTCTTC. Protein product: CASSPPGGFGGNEQFF.

The V and J genes are TRBV5-4 and TRBJ2-7, with 8 bases that match TRBD2. The ends lost 4 bases at V and 5 bases at J; junction bases unmatched: 14. Per the germline V gene, CDR1 is SGHNT and CDR2 is YYREEE (reference sequence). This CDR3 comprises 16 residues. CDR3: CASSLSRRGANDEQYF. In DNA, the CDR3 is TGTGCCAGCAGCCTCTCCAGGCGGGGGGCAAACGACGAGCAGTACTTC.

This rearrangement joins TRBV6-6 to TRBJ1-1, with D uncertain. Trimming pared 5 bases from V and 1 base from J, leaving 2 bases between. CDR3 size: 11 residues. Germline V gene data show CDR1 as MNHNY and CDR2 as SVGAGI (reference sequence). The CDR3 here is CASSENTEAFF. The CDR3 coding sequence is TGTGCCAGCAGTGAGAACACTGAAGCTTTCTTT.

J is TRBJ2-5 and V is TRBV7-6; the D is unclear. The germline V gene encodes CDR1 SGHVS and CDR2 FNYEAQ. CDR3 length equals 11 residues. V was clipped by 3 bases and J by 1 base, with 0 bases between them. The CDR3 reads CASSFQETQYF. CDR3 sequence (DNA): TGTGCCAGCAGCTTCCAAGAGACCCAGTACTTC. The full variable domain, in which reference TRBV7-6 and TRBJ2-5 provide the parts outside the CDR3, is GAGVSQSPRYKVTKRGQDVALRCDPISGHVSLYWYRQALGQGPEFLTYFNYEAQQDKSGLPNDRFSAERPEGSISTLTIQRTEQRDSAMYRCASSFQETQYFGPGTRLLVL.

This chain connects TRBV30 to TRBJ1-4; 8 bases fit TRBD1. The trim removed 1 base at V and 8 bases at J, leaving 6 bases unmatched. The CDR3 has 14 amino acids. Germline CDR1 reads GTSNPN; CDR2 reads SVGIG (reference sequence). CDR3 in DNA: TGTGCCTGGAGTGCCGGGACAGGAGAGGAAAAACTGTTTTTT. As protein: CAWSAGTGEEKLFF.

The table lists this clone with a few counts. The chain combines TRBV28 with TRBJ1-5; D is unclear. Germline values: CDR1 MDHEN, CDR2 SYDVKM. The V end was cut by 10 bases, the J end by 5 bases, with 15 bases between. The CDR3 sequence is 13 residues long. The DNA of the CDR3 is TGTGCCATAGCAGGAGACACGCATCAGCCCCAGCATTTT. It codes for CAIAGDTHQPQHF.

The chain couples TRBV4-1 to TRBJ2-7, with D hard to call. V lost 3 bases and J lost 6, with 9 bases in between. Germline values: CDR1 MGHRA, CDR2 YSYEKL. CDR3 length: 12 residues. This chain's CDR3 is CASSHPSGEQYF. For the CDR3, the DNA is TGCGCCAGCAGCCACCCCTCTGGCGAGCAGTACTTC.

This clone was detected only once. The chain has TRBV29-1 and TRBJ2-3, with D perhaps TRBD1 or TRBD2 (5 bases each). Germline values: CDR1 SQVTM, CDR2 ANQGSEA. The CDR3 totals 12 residues. Trimming stripped 6 bases from V and 2 bases from J, with 9 bases between. The CDR3 region is CSVGDHTDTQYF. In nucleotides, the CDR3 is TGCAGCGTCGGGGACCACACAGATACGCAGTATTTT.

The genes are TRBV9 and TRBJ2-1; 7 bases line up with TRBD1. J lost 3 bases, V lost 3 bases, and 6 bases had no gene match. The CDR3 loop spans 15 amino acids. The germline V gene encodes CDR1 SGDLS and CDR2 YYNGEE. CDR3 sequence: CASSDRGQIYNEQFF. The CDR3, as DNA: TGTGCCAGCAGCGACCGGGGACAGATCTACAATGAGCAGTTCTTC.

This sequence joins TRBV4-1 and TRBJ2-1, with 10 nucleotides matching TRBD2. The CDR3 runs to 15 residues. V lost 4 bases, J lost 7 bases, and 7 bases stayed unmatched. Germline values: CDR1 MGHRA, CDR2 YSYEKL. The CDR3 DNA reads TGCGCCAGCAGCCGGCTAGCGGGGGTCGGTAATGAGCAGTTCTTC. This sequence encodes CASSRLAGVGNEQFF.

About this clone itself: The junction and the germline gene differ at one end; a read error may be behind it. The CDR3 DNA sequence: TGTGCTAGCAGCTCCCTCGGGGGGACCTACAATGAGCAGTTCTTC. Amino acid sequence: CASSSLGGTYNEQFF. The V call is TRBV7-7, the J call TRBJ2-1, with TRBD2 matching 7 bases. Germline V lookup: CDR1 SSHAT, CDR2 FNYEAQ (reference sequence). The CDR3 is 15 residues long.

The chain is built from TRBV27 and TRBJ1-1; TRBD1 matches at 9 bases. Trimming cost V 2 bases and J 11 bases; bases outside gene matches: 21. The CDR3 loop spans 18 amino acids. Germline V CDR1 and CDR2: MNHEY, SMNVEV (reference sequence). The CDR3 reads CASSLMRGTGGAANLAFF. In DNA, the CDR3 is TGTGCCAGCAGTTTAATGAGAGGAACAGGGGGCGCGGCGAACCTCGCTTTCTTT.

The V call is TRBV27, the J call TRBJ1-1; no clear D gene. With 5 bases removed from V and 1 base from J, the gap between germline ends came to 11 bases. This CDR3 contains 14 residues. Looked up from germline, CDR1 is MNHEY and CDR2 is SMNVEV (reference sequence). CDR3 DNA sequence: TGTGCCAGCAGTCGGATAGGTGGGAACACTGAAGCTTTCTTT. Its protein is CASSRIGGNTEAFF.

CDR3 DNA: TGTGCCAGCAGCCTCCTCATGGCGGGACCGGGGGGTTCCTACGAGCAGTACTTC. This translates into CASSLLMAGPGGSYEQYF. The chain couples TRBV14 to TRBJ2-7; 7 nucleotides match TRBD2. V lost 4 bases, J lost 1 base, and 16 bases stayed unmatched. The germline V gene has CDR1 SGHDN and CDR2 FVKESK. The CDR3 has 18 amino acids.